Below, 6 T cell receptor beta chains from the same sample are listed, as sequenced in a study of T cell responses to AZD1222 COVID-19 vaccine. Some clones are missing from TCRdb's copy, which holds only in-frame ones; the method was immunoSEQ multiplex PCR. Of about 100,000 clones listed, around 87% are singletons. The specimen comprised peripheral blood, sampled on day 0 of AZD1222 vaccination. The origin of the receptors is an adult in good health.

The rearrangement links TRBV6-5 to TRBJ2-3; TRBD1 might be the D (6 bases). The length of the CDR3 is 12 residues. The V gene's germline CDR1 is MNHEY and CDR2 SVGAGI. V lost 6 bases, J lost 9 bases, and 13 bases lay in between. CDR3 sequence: CASSQGTSTQYF. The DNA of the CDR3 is TGTGCCAGCAGCCAAGGGACATCCACGCAGTATTTT.

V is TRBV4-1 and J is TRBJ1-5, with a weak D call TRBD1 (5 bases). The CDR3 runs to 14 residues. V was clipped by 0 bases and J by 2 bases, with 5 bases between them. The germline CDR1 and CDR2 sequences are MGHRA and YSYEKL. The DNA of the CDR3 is TGCGCCAGCAGCCAAGAACAGGGCAATCAGCCCCAGCATTTT. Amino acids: CASSQEQGNQPQHF.

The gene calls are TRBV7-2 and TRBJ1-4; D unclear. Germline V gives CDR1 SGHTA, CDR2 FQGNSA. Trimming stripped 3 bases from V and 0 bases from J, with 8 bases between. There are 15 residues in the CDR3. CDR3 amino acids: CASSFYSATNEKLFF. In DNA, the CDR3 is TGTGCCAGCAGCTTTTACAGTGCAACTAATGAAAAACTGTTTTTT.

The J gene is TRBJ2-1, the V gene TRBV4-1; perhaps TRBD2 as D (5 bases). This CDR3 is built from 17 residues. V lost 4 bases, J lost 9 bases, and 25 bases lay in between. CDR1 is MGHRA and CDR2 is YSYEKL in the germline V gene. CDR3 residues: CASSPITLQRPYAEQFF. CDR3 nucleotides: TGCGCCAGCAGCCCCATCACCCTCCAGCGGCCATATGCTGAGCAGTTCTTC.

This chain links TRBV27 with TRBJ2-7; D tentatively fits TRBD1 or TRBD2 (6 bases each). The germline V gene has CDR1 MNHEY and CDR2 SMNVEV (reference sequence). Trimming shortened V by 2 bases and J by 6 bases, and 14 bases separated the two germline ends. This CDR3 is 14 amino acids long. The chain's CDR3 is CASSLEGGNREQYF. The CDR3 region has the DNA TGTGCCAGCAGTTTAGAGGGGGGCAACCGCGAGCAGTACTTC.

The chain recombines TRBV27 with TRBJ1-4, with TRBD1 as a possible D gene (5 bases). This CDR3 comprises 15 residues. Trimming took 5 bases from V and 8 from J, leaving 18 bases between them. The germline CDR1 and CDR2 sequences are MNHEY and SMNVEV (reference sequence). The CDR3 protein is CASSPVARKGEKLFF. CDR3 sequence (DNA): TGTGCCAGCAGTCCAGTCGCCCGGAAGGGGGAAAAACTGTTTTTT.